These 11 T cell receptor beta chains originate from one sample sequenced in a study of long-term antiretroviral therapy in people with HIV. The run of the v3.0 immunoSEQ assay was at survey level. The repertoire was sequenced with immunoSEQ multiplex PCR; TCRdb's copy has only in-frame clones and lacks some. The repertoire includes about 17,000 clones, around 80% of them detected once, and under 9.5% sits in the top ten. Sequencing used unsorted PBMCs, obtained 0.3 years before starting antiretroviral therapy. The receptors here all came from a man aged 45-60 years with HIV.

CDR3 protein: CASSATSYEQYF. The CDR3 nucleotides are TGCGCCAGCAGCGCGACATCCTACGAGCAGTACTTC. The chain employs TRBV5-1 and TRBJ2-7; D gene ambiguous. CDR3 length: 12 residues. Trimming stripped 4 bases from V and 1 base from J, with 6 bases between. CDR1 is SGHRS, CDR2 YFSETQ, per germline.

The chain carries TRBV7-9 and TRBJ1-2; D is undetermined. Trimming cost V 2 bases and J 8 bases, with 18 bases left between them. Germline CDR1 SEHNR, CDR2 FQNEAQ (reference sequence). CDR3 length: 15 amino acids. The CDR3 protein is CASSLNPWRSLGYTF. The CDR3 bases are TGTGCCAGCAGCTTAAACCCCTGGAGGTCACTCGGCTACACCTTC.

The CDR3 here is CASWGRGELFF. For the CDR3, the DNA is TGTGCCTCCTGGGGGAGAGGGGAGCTGTTTTTT. The chain carries TRBV19 and TRBJ2-2; D might be TRBD1 or TRBD2, each matching 5 bases. CDR1 is LNHDA, CDR2 SQIVND, per germline (reference sequence). Trimming took 11 bases from V and 8 from J, leaving 12 bases between them. This CDR3 comprises 11 residues.

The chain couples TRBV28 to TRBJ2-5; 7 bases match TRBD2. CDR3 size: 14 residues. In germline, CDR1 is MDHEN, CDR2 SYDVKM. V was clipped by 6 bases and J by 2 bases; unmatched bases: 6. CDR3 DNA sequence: TGTGCCAGCAGCGAAGGGACTACACAAGAGACCCAGTACTTC. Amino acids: CASSEGTTQETQYF.

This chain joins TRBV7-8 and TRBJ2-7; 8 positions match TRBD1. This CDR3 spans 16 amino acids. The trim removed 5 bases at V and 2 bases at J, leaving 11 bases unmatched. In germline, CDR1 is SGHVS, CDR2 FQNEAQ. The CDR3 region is CASSPTTGAGPYEQYF. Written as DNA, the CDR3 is TGTGCCAGCAGCCCTACGACAGGGGCTGGACCCTACGAGCAGTACTTC.

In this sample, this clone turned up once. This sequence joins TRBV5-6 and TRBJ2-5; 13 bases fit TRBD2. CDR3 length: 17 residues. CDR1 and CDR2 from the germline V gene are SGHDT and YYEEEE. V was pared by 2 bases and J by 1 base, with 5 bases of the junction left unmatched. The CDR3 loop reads CASSFKTSGGIQETQYF. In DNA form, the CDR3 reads TGTGCCAGCAGCTTTAAGACTAGCGGGGGGATCCAAGAGACCCAGTACTTC.

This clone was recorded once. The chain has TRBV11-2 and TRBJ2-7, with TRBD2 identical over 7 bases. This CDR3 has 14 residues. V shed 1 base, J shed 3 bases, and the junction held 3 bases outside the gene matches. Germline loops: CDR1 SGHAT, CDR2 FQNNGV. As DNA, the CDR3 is TGTGCCAGCAGCTTAGGGGGGAGGGTCTACGAGCAGTACTTC. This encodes CASSLGGRVYEQYF.

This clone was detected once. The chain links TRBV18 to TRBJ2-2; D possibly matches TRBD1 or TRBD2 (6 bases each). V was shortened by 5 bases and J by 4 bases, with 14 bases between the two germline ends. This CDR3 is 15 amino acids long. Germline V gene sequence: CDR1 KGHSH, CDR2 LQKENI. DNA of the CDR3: TGTGCCAGCTCATTCCGCAGGGGAGGCACCGGGGAGCTGTTTTTT. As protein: CASSFRRGGTGELFF.

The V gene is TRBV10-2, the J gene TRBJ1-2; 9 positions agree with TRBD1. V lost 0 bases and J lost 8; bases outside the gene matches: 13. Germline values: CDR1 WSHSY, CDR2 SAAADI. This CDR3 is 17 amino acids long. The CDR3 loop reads CASSESVETGGKGGYTF. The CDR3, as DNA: TGCGCCAGCAGTGAGTCGGTTGAGACAGGGGGAAAAGGGGGCTACACCTTC.

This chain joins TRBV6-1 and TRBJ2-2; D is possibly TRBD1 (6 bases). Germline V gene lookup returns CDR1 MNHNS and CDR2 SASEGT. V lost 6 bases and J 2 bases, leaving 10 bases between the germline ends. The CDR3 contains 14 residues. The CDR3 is CASSPGTNTGELFF. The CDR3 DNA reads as TGTGCCAGCAGCCCCGGGACAAACACCGGGGAGCTGTTTTTT.

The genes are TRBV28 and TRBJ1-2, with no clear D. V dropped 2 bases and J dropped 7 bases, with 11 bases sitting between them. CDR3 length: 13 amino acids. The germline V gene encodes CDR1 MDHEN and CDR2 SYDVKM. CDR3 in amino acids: CASSLPAAAGYTF. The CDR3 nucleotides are TGTGCCAGCAGTTTACCGGCAGCGGCTGGCTACACCTTC.